The 15 T cell receptor beta chains reported below all come from one sample, sequenced in a study of T cell responses to AZD1222 COVID-19 vaccine. Using immunoSEQ multiplex PCR, the repertoire was profiled, and TCRdb retains in-frame clones only, with some absent. Among approximately 160,000 clones listed, about 92% were seen once. The material sequenced was peripheral blood, taken on day 0 of AZD1222 vaccination. These receptors were obtained from an adult in good health.

V gene TRBV7-6 combines with J gene TRBJ1-2, with a possible D match to TRBD1 (5 bases). V gave up 1 base and J gave up 5 bases, with 11 bases separating them. The CDR3 has 14 residues. Germline loops: CDR1 SGHVS, CDR2 FNYEAQ. Written as DNA, the CDR3 is TGTGCCAGCAGCTTAGTCGGGGCAGGATATGGCTACACCTTC. This encodes CASSLVGAGYGYTF. The variable domain in full, with the rest retrieved from reference TRBV7-6 and TRBJ1-2, is GAGVSQSPRYKVTKRGQDVALRCDPISGHVSLYWYRQALGQGPEFLTYFNYEAQQDKSGLPNDRFSAERPEGSISTLTIQRTEQRDSAMYRCASSLVGAGYGYTFGSGTRLTVV.

CDR3 residues: CASSPFRVALYNEQFF. DNA for the CDR3: TGTGCCAGCAGCCCCTTTAGGGTAGCGCTCTACAATGAGCAGTTCTTC. The chain carries TRBV11-2 and TRBJ2-1; tentative D call: TRBD2 (5 bases). The CDR3 consists of 16 residues. Germline V gene data show CDR1 as SGHAT and CDR2 as FQNNGV. V lost 5 bases, J lost 3 bases, and 17 bases lay in between.

This clone was seen once. The chain uses TRBV19 and TRBJ1-5; no clear D gene. CDR1 and CDR2 from the germline V gene are LNHDA and SQIVND (reference sequence). The CDR3 has 16 residues. The V and J ends lost 3 bases and 0 bases respectively, with 12 bases between them. CDR3 DNA: TGTGCCAGTAGTATTGTCCGGACCTATAGCAATCAGCCCCAGCATTTT. This sequence encodes CASSIVRTYSNQPQHF.

This sequence joins TRBV5-1 and TRBJ1-2; 8 bases align to TRBD1. Germline V gene data show CDR1 as SGHRS and CDR2 as YFSETQ. The CDR3 has 15 residues. The J segment lost 6 bases and the V segment lost 4 bases, leaving 11 bases of the junction unmatched. The chain's CDR3 is CASSVNPGTGDGYTF. As DNA, the CDR3 is TGCGCCAGCAGCGTCAACCCGGGGACAGGCGATGGCTACACCTTC.

The chain has TRBV4-1 and TRBJ2-7; 8 nucleotides align to TRBD2. Germline lookup yields CDR1 MGHRA and CDR2 YSYEKL. This CDR3 region has 20 residues. V shed 0 bases, J shed 3 bases, and the junction held 19 bases outside the gene matches. CDR3 in amino acids: CASSQDRRRGPGGPYYEQYF. The CDR3 region has the DNA TGCGCCAGCAGCCAAGATCGACGGCGAGGTCCGGGGGGGCCCTACTACGAGCAGTACTTC.

CDR3 coding DNA: TGTGCCAGCAGCCAAGATTGGACACCCGATAGCCTATATGGCTACACCTTC. Amino acid sequence: CASSQDWTPDSLYGYTF. The chain employs TRBV3-1 (or the pseudogene TRBV3-2) and TRBJ1-2; a possible D gene is TRBD1 (5 bases). V was pared by 0 bases and J by 5 bases, with 19 bases between. The CDR3 extends over 17 amino acids. CDR1 is LGHDT and CDR2 is YNNKEL in the germline V gene (reference sequence).

This chain links TRBV3-1 (or the pseudogene TRBV3-2) with TRBJ2-3; D possibly matches TRBD1 or TRBD2 (5 bases each). The germline V and J ends were trimmed by 3 bases and 0 bases, with 13 bases remaining between them. The length of the CDR3 is 16 residues. The germline gives CDR1 LGHDT, CDR2 YNNKEL (reference sequence). The CDR3 DNA sequence: TGTGCCAGCAGCCATTACTATGAGGGGAGCACAGATACGCAGTATTTT. Its protein product is CASSHYYEGSTDTQYF.

The J gene is TRBJ1-2, the V gene TRBV12-3 or TRBV12-4; D is unclear. The CDR3 contains 13 residues. Trimming pared 2 bases from V and 0 bases from J, leaving 4 bases between. The CDR3 bases are TGTGCCAGCAGTTTACACTCTAACTATGGCTACACCTTC. This translates into CASSLHSNYGYTF.

J is TRBJ2-1 and V is TRBV7-2, with 8 bases fitting TRBD2. Germline V lookup: CDR1 SGHTA, CDR2 FQGNSA. This CDR3 contains 16 residues. V was clipped by 2 bases and J by 7 bases; unmatched bases: 10. This chain's CDR3 is CASSLRSGLVRNEQFF. The CDR3 region has the DNA TGTGCCAGCAGCTTACGTTCGGGACTAGTTCGAAATGAGCAGTTCTTC.

The chain's CDR3 is CASSSTGTSGGVLSNGELFF. The CDR3 DNA follows: TGTGCCAGCAGCTCCACCGGGACTAGCGGGGGGGTCCTCTCCAACGGGGAGCTGTTTTTT. The chain employs TRBV7-4 and TRBJ2-2; 16 nucleotides agree with TRBD2. There are 20 residues in the CDR3. Germline CDR1 reads SGHVT; CDR2 reads SQSDAQ. Trimming removed 4 bases from V and 7 bases from J; junction bases left unmatched: 15.

As for this clone: This same CDR3 is encoded by further DNA sequences in the sample. The chain links TRBV7-2 to TRBJ2-2, with unresolved D. The ends were cut back, 3 bases at V and 5 bases at J, with 10 bases in the middle. There are 14 residues in the CDR3. The germline CDR1 and CDR2 sequences are SGHTA and FQGNSA. The CDR3 loop reads CASSLNLGTGELFF. The CDR3 DNA reads as TGTGCCAGCAGCTTGAATTTGGGGACCGGGGAGCTGTTTTTT.

V is TRBV2 and J is TRBJ1-6; D not certain. The CDR3 spans 13 residues. Germline V gene lookup returns CDR1 SNHLY and CDR2 FYNNEI. The ends were cut back, 9 bases at V and 6 bases at J, with 12 bases in the middle. CDR3 sequence: CASSRTGNSPLHF. In nucleotides, the CDR3 is TGTGCCAGTTCGCGGACGGGTAATTCACCCCTCCACTTT. Using reference TRBV2 and TRBJ1-6 for the parts outside the CDR3, the full variable domain is EPEVTQTPSHQVTQMGQEVILRCVPISNHLYFYWYRQILGQKVEFLVSFYNNEISEKSEIFDDQFSVERPDGSNFTLKIRSTKLEDSAMYFCASSRTGNSPLHFGNGTRLTVT.

The genes are TRBV6-5 and TRBJ1-2, with a weak D call TRBD1 (5 bases). Trimming shortened V by 6 bases and J by 4 bases, and 12 bases separated the two germline ends. CDR1 and CDR2 from the germline V gene are MNHEY and SVGAGI. CDR3 size: 13 residues. Here the CDR3 DNA reads TGTGCCAGCAGGGAGACAGAACCCTATGGCTACACCTTC. Amino acid sequence: CASRETEPYGYTF.

Here the CDR3 reads CASSGRSRDTQYF. The CDR3 DNA reads as TGTGCCAGCAGTGGCCGTAGTCGAGATACGCAGTATTTT. This rearrangement joins TRBV2 to TRBJ2-3; no firm D call. V lost 4 bases and J 5 bases, leaving 10 bases between the germline ends. CDR3 size: 13 residues. Germline assignment: CDR1 SNHLY and CDR2 FYNNEI.

This chain joins TRBV10-2 and TRBJ2-7, with 9 bases matching TRBD1. There are 13 residues in the CDR3. The J segment lost 5 bases and the V segment lost 8 bases, leaving 7 bases of the junction unmatched. Per the germline V gene, CDR1 is WSHSY and CDR2 is SAAADI. The CDR3 DNA sequence: TGCGCCAGCCGACGGGACAGGGTTGACGAGCAGTACTTC. This encodes CASRRDRVDEQYF.